This T cell receptor beta chain stems from a study of blood T cells in healthy people across ages. Notes on the study in general: Per-million-T-cell TCR beta diversity fell roughly linearly with age. Estimates of diversity drawn from one million T cells were considered underestimates.

To note about this clonotype: Its target is unknown.

A second PCR of about 7 to 12 cycles used a sample-barcoded 5' primer and a J-beta primer mix. TCRdb used MiXCR to reprocess the 5' RACE reads, holding one entry per CDR3 protein. The data contain around 1,900,000 distinct CDR3 sequences, 30% to 40% of them singletons. Caucasian individuals from Russia who were healthy and aged 6 to 90 acted as donors. The receptor comes from a human donor in good health. The sequencing sample was made of blood.

CDR3 protein: CASSALRSYEQYF. CDR3 DNA sequence: TGTGCCAGCAGCGCCTTGCGATCCTACGAGCAGTACTTC. The J gene is TRBJ2-7, the V gene TRBV7-9; no clear D. This CDR3 region has 13 residues. V was pared by 5 bases and J by 1 base, with 9 bases between. CDR1 and CDR2 from the germline V gene are SEHNR and FQNEAQ (reference sequence). Combining the CDR3 with reference TRBV7-9 and TRBJ2-7 gives the whole variable domain DTGVSQNPRHKITKRGQNVTFRCDPISEHNRLYWYRQTLGQGPEFLTYFQNEAQLEKSRLLSDRFSAERPKGSFSTLEIQRTEQGDSAMYLCASSALRSYEQYFGPGTRLTVT.